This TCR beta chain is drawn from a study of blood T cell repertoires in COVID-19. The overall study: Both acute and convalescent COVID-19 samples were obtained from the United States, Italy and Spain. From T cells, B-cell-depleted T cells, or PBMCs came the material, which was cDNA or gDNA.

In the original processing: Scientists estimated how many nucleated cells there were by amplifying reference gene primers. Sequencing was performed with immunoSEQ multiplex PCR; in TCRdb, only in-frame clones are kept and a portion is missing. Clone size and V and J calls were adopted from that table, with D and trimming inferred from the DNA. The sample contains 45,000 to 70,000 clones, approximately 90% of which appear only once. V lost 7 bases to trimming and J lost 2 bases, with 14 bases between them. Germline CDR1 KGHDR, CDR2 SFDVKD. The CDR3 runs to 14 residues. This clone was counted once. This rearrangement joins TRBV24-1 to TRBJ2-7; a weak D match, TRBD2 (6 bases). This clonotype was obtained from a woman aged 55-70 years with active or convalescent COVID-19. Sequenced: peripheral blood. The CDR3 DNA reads TGTGCCACCAGCGACGCTAGCGAGGCCTACGAGCAGTACTTC. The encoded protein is CATSDASEAYEQYF.